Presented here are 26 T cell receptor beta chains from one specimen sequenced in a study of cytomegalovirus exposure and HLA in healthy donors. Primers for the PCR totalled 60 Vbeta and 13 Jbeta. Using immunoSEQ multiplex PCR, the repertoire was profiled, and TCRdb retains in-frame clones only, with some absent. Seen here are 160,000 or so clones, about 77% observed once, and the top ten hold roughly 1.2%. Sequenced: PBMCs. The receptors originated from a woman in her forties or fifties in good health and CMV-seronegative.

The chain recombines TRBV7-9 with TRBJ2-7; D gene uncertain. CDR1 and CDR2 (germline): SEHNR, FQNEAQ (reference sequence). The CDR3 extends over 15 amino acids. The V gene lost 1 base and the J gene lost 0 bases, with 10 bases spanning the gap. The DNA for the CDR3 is TGTGCCAGCAGCTTAGGAGTCACCCTCTCCTACGAGCAGTACTTC. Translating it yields CASSLGVTLSYEQYF.

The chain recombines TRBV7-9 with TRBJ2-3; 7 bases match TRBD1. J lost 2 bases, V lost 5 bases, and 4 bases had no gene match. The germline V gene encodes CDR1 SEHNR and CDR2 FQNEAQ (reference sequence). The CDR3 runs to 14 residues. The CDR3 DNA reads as TGTGCCAGCAGCCTTGGGACAGACACAGATACGCAGTATTTT. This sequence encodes CASSLGTDTDTQYF.

This CDR3 is CASIRQIYGYTF. The CDR3, as DNA: TGTGCCAGCATTCGACAGATCTATGGCTACACCTTC. The chain is built from TRBV2 and TRBJ1-2, with D possibly matching TRBD1 (5 bases). There are 12 residues in the CDR3. Germline CDR1 SNHLY, CDR2 FYNNEI. V was pared by 7 bases and J by 4 bases, with 10 bases between.

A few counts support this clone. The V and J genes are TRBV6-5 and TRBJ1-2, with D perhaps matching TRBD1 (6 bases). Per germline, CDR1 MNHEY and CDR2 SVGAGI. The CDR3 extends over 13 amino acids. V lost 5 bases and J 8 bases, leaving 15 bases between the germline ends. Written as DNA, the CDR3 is TGTGCCAGCAGTGCACTCGCCAGGGGCGGCTACACCTTC. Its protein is CASSALARGGYTF.

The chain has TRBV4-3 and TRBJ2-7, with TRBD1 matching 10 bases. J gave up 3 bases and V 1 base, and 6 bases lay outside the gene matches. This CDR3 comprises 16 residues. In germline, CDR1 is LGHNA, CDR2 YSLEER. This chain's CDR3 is CASSQVSRTGGYEQYF. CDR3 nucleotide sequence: TGCGCCAGCAGCCAAGTCTCCAGGACAGGGGGCTACGAGCAGTACTTC.

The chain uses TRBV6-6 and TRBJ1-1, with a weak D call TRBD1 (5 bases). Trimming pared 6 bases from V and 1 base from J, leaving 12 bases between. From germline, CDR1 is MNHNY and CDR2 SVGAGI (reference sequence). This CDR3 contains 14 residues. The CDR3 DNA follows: TGTGCCAGCAGAAAACAGGCCACGAACACTGAAGCTTTCTTT. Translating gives CASRKQATNTEAFF.

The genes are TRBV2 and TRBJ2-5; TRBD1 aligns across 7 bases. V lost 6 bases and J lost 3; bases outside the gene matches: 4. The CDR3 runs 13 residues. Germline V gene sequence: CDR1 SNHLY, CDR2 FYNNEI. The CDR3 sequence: CASSRDREETQYF. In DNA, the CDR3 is TGTGCCAGCAGCCGGGACAGAGAAGAGACCCAGTACTTC.

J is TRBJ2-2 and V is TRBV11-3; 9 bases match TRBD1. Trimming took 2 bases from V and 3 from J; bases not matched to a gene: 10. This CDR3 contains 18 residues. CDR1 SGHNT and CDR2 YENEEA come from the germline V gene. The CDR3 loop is CASSLYGPGTGYTGELFF. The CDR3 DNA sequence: TGTGCCAGCAGCTTATATGGTCCCGGGACAGGGTACACCGGGGAGCTGTTTTTT.

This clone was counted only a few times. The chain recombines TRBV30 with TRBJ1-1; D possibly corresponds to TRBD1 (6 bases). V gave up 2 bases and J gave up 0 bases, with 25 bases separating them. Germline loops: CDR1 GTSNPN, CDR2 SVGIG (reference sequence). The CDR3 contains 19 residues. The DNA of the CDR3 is TGTGCCTGGAGTCCTAAGTATCCGCACAGGGCCGATATGAACACTGAAGCTTTCTTT. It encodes CAWSPKYPHRADMNTEAFF.

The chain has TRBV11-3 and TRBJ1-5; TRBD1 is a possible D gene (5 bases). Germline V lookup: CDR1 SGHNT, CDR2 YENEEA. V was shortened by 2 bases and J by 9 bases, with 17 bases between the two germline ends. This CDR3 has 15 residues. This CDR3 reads CASSLLSRVRGPQHF. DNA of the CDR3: TGTGCCAGCAGCTTATTATCCAGGGTAAGGGGGCCCCAGCATTTT.

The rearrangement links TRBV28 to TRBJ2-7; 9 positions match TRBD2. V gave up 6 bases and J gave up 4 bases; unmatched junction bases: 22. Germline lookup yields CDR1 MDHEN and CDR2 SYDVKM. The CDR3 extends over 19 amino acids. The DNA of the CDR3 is TGTGCCAGCAGCCGTCCATCCCTTTTAACGACTAGCGGTGCTTACGAGCAGTACTTC. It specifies CASSRPSLLTTSGAYEQYF. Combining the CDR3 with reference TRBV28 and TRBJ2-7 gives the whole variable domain DVKVTQSSRYLVKRTGEKVFLECVQDMDHENMFWYRQDPGLGLRLIYFSYDVKMKEKGDIPEGYSVSREKKERFSLILESASTNQTSMYLCASSRPSLLTTSGAYEQYFGPGTRLTVT.

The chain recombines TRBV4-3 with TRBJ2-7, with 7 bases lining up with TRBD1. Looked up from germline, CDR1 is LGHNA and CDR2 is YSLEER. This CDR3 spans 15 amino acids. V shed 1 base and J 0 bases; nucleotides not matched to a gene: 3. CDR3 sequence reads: CASSQADRSSYEQYF. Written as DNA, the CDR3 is TGCGCCAGCAGCCAAGCGGACAGGAGCTCCTACGAGCAGTACTTC.

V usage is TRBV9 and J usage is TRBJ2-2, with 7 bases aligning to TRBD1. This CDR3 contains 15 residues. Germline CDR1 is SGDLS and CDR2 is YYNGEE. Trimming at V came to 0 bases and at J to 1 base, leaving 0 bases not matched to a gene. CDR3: CASSVGTGNTGELFF. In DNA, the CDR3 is TGTGCCAGCAGCGTAGGGACAGGGAACACCGGGGAGCTGTTTTTT.

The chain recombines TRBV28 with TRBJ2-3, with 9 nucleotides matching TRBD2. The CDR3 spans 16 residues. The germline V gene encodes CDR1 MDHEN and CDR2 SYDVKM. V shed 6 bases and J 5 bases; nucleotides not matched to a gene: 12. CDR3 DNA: TGTGCCAGCAGGGGTTCTAGCGGGGTTTTCGGAGATACGCAGTATTTT. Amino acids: CASRGSSGVFGDTQYF.

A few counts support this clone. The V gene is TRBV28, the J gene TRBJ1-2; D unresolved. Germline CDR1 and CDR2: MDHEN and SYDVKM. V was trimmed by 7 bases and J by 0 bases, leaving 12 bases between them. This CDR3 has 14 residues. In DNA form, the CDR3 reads TGTGCCAGCATTGGGCAGCCTCCTAACTATGGCTACACCTTC. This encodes CASIGQPPNYGYTF.

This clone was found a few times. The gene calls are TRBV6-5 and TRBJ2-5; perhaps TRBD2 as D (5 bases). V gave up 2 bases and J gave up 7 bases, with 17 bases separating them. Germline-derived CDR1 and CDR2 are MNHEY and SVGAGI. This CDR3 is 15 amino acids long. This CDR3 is CASSYDSSGGGTQYF. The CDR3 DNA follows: TGTGCCAGCAGTTACGACTCATCTGGAGGTGGGACCCAGTACTTC.

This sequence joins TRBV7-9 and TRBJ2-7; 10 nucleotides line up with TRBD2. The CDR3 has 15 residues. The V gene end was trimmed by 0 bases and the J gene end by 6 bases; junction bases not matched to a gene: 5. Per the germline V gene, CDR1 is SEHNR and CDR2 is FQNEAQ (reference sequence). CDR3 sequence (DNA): TGTGCCAGCAGCTTAGCGACGGGACTAGCGAGCGAGCAGTACTTC. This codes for CASSLATGLASEQYF. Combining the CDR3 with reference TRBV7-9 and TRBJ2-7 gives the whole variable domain DTGVSQNPRHKITKRGQNVTFRCDPISEHNRLYWYRQTLGQGPEFLTYFQNEAQLEKSRLLSDRFSAERPKGSFSTLEIQRTEQGDSAMYLCASSLATGLASEQYFGPGTRLTVT.

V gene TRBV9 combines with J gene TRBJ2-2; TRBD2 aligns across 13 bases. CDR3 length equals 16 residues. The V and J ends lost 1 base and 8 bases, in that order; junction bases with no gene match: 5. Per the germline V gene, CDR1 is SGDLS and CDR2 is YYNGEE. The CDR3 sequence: CASSVRTSGREGELFF. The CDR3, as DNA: TGTGCCAGCAGCGTAAGGACTAGCGGGAGAGAGGGGGAGCTGTTTTTT.

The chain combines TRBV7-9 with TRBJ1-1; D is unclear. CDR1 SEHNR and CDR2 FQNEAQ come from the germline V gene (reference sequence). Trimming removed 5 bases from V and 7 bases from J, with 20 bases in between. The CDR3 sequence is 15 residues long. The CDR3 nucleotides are TGTGCCAGCAGCCCGACGGGATGGAGAGAGAATGAAGCTTTCTTT. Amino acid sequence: CASSPTGWRENEAFF. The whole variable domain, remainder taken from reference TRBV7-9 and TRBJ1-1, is DTGVSQNPRHKITKRGQNVTFRCDPISEHNRLYWYRQTLGQGPEFLTYFQNEAQLEKSRLLSDRFSAERPKGSFSTLEIQRTEQGDSAMYLCASSPTGWRENEAFFGQGTRLTVV.

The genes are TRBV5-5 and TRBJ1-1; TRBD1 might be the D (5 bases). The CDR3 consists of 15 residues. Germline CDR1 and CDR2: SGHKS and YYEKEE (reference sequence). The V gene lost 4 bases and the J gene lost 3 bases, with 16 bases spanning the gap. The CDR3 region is CASSPTDSQDTEAFF. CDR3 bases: TGTGCCAGCAGCCCCACCGATTCACAGGACACTGAAGCTTTCTTT.

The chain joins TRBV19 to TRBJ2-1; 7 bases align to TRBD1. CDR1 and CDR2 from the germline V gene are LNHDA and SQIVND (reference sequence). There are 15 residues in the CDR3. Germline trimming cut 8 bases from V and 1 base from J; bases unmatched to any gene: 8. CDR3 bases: TGTGCCAGTGATCAGGGGGATGGGTCCTACAATGAGCAGTTCTTC. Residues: CASDQGDGSYNEQFF.

CDR3 sequence: CASSLDYRRVLEQYF. The CDR3 region has the DNA TGTGCCAGCAGTTTAGATTACCGGCGGGTCCTCGAGCAGTACTTC. J is TRBJ2-7 and V is TRBV28, with D possibly matching TRBD2 (5 bases). The CDR3 is made up of 15 amino acids. CDR1 and CDR2 (germline): MDHEN, SYDVKM. V was shortened by 2 bases and J by 6 bases, with 17 bases between the two germline ends. The full variable domain, its missing parts supplied by reference TRBV28 and TRBJ2-7, is DVKVTQSSRYLVKRTGEKVFLECVQDMDHENMFWYRQDPGLGLRLIYFSYDVKMKEKGDIPEGYSVSREKKERFSLILESASTNQTSMYLCASSLDYRRVLEQYFGPGTRLTVT.

The CDR3 spells CASSPPRQEGGYTF. CDR3 bases: TGTGCCAGCTCACCACCCCGACAGGAAGGAGGCTACACCTTC. V usage is TRBV18 and J usage is TRBJ1-2, with TRBD1 as a possible D gene (6 bases). The V end lost 0 bases, the J end lost 8 bases, and 13 bases lay between the germline ends. This CDR3 has 14 amino acids. CDR1 KGHSH and CDR2 LQKENI come from the germline V gene.

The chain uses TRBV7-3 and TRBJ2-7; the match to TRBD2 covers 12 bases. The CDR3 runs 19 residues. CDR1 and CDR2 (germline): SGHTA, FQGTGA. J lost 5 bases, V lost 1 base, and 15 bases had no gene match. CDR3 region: CASSLIRETSGRGLHEQYF. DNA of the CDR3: TGTGCCAGCAGCTTAATACGTGAGACTAGCGGGAGAGGGCTCCACGAGCAGTACTTC.

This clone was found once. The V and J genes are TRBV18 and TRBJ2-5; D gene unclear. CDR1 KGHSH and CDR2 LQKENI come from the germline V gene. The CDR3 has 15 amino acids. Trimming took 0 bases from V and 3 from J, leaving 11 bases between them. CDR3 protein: CASSPPESGEETQYF. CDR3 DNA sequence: TGTGCCAGCTCACCACCAGAATCAGGTGAAGAGACCCAGTACTTC.

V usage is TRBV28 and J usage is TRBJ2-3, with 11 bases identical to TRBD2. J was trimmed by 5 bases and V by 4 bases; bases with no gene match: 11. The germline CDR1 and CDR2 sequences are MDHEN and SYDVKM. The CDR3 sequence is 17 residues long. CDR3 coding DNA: TGTGCCAGCAGTTATCCTAGCGGGGGGCGTTGGTTAGATACGCAGTATTTT. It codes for CASSYPSGGRWLDTQYF.